The rows below give T cell receptor beta chains drawn from one sample of a study of tumor-infiltrating lymphocytes in primary liver carcinoma. One entry per CDR3 protein, called by TCRdb with MiXCR from the multiplex PCR reads. The repertoire holds approximately 190,000 distinct CDR3 sequences, with just under 85% as singletons. Sequences were obtained from tumor tissue from primary liver carcinoma. The receptors here all came from a man aged 40-55 years with primary liver carcinoma and hepatitis B virus infection. The CDR3 runs from the conserved cysteine through the conserved F or W. Each record gives: V gene, J gene, D gene, clone size, CDR3 DNA, CDR3 protein. D genes are given only for firm matches. Rows give clone size only sometimes, using once, few, many, or a class for an expanded clone.

v_gene: TRBV5-6; j_gene: TRBJ2-7; d_gene: TRBD2; abundance: .; CDR3nt: TGTGCCAACAGCTTACCGGGACTAGCATACGCGCAGTACTTC; CDR3aa: CANSLPGLAYAQYF
v_gene: TRBV28; j_gene: TRBJ2-4; d_gene: .; abundance: .; CDR3nt: TGTGCGAGCACTTCGGTACTTATTCAGTACTTC; CDR3aa: CASTSVLIQYF
v_gene: TRBV6-5; j_gene: TRBJ1-6; d_gene: .; abundance: .; CDR3nt: TGTGACAGCAGTTATCCGGTCTATAATTCACCCCTCCACTTT; CDR3aa: CDSSYPVYNSPLHF
v_gene: TRBV28; j_gene: TRBJ1-1; d_gene: TRBD1; abundance: .; CDR3nt: TGTGCCAGCAGTTTGTTCGCCAGGGGGCTTACTGAAGCTTTCTTT; CDR3aa: CASSLFARGLTEAFF
v_gene: TRBV5-1; j_gene: TRBJ2-1; d_gene: TRBD2; abundance: many; CDR3nt: TGCGCCAGCGTTAAGGGGCTAGCGGACAATGAGCAGTTCTTC; CDR3aa: CASVKGLADNEQFF
v_gene: TRBV6-2/TRBV6-3; j_gene: TRBJ1-5; d_gene: .; abundance: many; CDR3nt: TGTGCCAGCAGTCACACCCTTCGGACCTTGGCCCCGAATCAGCCCCAGCATTTT; CDR3aa: CASSHTLRTLAPNQPQHF
v_gene: TRBV29-1; j_gene: TRBJ2-3; d_gene: .; abundance: .; CDR3nt: TGCAGCGTTGGGGGGCTGAGCACAGTTACTCAGTATTTT; CDR3aa: CSVGGLSTVTQYF
v_gene: TRBV11-2; j_gene: TRBJ2-1; d_gene: .; abundance: .; CDR3nt: TGTGTCAGGAGTTCAGAATTATACAATGAGCAGTTCTTC; CDR3aa: CVRSSELYNEQFF
v_gene: TRBV7-2; j_gene: TRBJ2-7; d_gene: .; abundance: .; CDR3nt: TGTGCCAGCAGGCCCCCCTCAGGGGTCCCCTACGAGCAGTACTTC; CDR3aa: CASRPPSGVPYEQYF
v_gene: TRBV5-4; j_gene: TRBJ2-5; d_gene: .; abundance: .; CDR3nt: TGTACCAGCAACCCAGCACAGGTGGGGGAGACCCACTACTTC; CDR3aa: CTSNPAQVGETHYF
v_gene: TRBV10-3; j_gene: TRBJ1-5; d_gene: .; abundance: .; CDR3nt: TGTGCCATCAGTTTAGAGGTTAGCGATCAGCCACAGCATTTT; CDR3aa: CAISLEVSDQPQHF
v_gene: TRBV11-3; j_gene: TRBJ2-3; d_gene: .; abundance: .; CDR3nt: TGTACCAGCATCCCGGGGATCCAGCGCGCCTTGGATACGCAGTATTTT; CDR3aa: CTSIPGIQRALDTQYF
v_gene: TRBV10-3; j_gene: TRBJ2-7; d_gene: TRBD2; abundance: .; CDR3nt: TGTGCCGTCACTGCGACTAGCGGGAGGGCCGGAGAGCAGTACTTC; CDR3aa: CAVTATSGRAGEQYF
v_gene: TRBV30; j_gene: TRBJ1-1; d_gene: .; abundance: many; CDR3nt: TGTGCCTGGAGTCGGGATATGAACACTGAAGCTTTCTTT; CDR3aa: CAWSRDMNTEAFF